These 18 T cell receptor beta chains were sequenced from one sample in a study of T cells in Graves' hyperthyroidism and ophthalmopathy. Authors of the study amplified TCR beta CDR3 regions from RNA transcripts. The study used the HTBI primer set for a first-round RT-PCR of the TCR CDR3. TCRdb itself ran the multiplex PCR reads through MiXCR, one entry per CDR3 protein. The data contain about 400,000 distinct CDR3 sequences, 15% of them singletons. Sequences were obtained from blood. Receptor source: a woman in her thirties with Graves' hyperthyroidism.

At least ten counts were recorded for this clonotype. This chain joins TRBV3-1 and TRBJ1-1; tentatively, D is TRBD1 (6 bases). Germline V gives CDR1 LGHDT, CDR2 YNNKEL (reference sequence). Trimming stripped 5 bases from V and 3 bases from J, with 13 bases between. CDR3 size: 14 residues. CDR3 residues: CASSVLDRHTEAFF. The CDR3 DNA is TGTGCCAGCAGCGTCCTGGACAGACACACTGAAGCTTTCTTT.

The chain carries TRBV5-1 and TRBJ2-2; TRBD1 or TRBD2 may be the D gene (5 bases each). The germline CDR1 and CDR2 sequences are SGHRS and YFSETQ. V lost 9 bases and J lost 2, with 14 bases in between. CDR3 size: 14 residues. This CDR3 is CATTGPINTGELFF. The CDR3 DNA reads TGCGCCACCACGGGACCGATCAACACCGGGGAGCTGTTTTTT.

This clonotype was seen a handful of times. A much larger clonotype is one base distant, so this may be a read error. The CDR3 here is CAWTRTSSYNGQFF. The CDR3 DNA sequence: TGTGCCTGGACTCGGACTAGCTCCTACAATGGGCAGTTCTTC. This rearrangement joins TRBV30 to TRBJ2-1, with 8 bases matching TRBD2. The germline V gene encodes CDR1 GTSNPN and CDR2 SVGIG (reference sequence). The CDR3 covers 14 residues.

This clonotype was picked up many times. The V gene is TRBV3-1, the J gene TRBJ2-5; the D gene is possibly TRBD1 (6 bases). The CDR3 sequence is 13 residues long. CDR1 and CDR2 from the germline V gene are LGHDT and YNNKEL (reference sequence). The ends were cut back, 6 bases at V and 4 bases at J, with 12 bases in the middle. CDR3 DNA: TGTGCCAGCAGGCCACAGGGTGGAGAGACCCAGTACTTC. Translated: CASRPQGGETQYF.

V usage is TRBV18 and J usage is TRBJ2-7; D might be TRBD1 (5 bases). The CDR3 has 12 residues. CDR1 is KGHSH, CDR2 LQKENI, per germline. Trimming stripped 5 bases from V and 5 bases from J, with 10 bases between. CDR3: CASSAGFDEQYF. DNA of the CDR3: TGTGCCAGCTCAGCAGGGTTCGACGAGCAGTACTTC. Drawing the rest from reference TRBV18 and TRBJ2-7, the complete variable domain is NAGVMQNPRHLVRRRGQEARLRCSPMKGHSHVYWYRQLPEEGLKFMVYLQKENIIDESGMPKERFSAEFPKEGPSILRIQQVVRGDSAAYFCASSAGFDEQYFGPGTRLTVT.

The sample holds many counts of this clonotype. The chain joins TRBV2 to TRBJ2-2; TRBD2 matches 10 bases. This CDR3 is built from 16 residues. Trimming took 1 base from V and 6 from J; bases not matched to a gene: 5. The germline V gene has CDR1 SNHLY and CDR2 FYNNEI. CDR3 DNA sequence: TGTGCCAGCAGTGAAGGTCTAGCGGGAGCGGCCGGGGAGCTGTTTTTT. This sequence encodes CASSEGLAGAAGELFF.

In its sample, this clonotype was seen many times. The CDR3 nucleotides are TGTGCCAGCAGTAAAAGCGGACCCTACAATGAGCAGTTCTTC. Translating gives CASSKSGPYNEQFF. The chain combines TRBV28 with TRBJ2-1; D is possibly TRBD2 (5 bases). CDR3 size: 14 residues. Germline CDR1 is MDHEN and CDR2 is SYDVKM. Trimming shortened V by 5 bases and J by 2 bases, and 10 bases separated the two germline ends. The full variable domain, rest sourced from reference TRBV28 and TRBJ2-1, is DVKVTQSSRYLVKRTGEKVFLECVQDMDHENMFWYRQDPGLGLRLIYFSYDVKMKEKGDIPEGYSVSREKKERFSLILESASTNQTSMYLCASSKSGPYNEQFFGPGTRLTVL.

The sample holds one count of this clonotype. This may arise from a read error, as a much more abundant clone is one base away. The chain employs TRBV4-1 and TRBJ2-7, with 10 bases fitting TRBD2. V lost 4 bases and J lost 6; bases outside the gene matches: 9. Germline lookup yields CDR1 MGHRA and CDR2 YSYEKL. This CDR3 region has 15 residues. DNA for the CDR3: TGCGCCAGCAGCCGCCACCTAGCGGGAGAGCGCGAGCAGTACTTC. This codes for CASSRHLAGEREQYF.

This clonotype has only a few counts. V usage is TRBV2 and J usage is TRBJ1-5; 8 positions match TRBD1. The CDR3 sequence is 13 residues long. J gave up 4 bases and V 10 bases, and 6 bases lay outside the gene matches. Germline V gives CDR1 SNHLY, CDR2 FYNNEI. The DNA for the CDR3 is TGTGCCACTAGACAGGGGACGAATCAGCCCCAGCATTTT. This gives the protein CATRQGTNQPQHF.

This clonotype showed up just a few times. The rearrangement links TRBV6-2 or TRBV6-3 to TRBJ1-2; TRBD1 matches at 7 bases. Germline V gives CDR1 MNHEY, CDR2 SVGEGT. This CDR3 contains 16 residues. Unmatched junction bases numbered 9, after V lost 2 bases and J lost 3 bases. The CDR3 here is CASSYIGTARHYGYTF. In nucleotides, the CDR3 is TGTGCCAGCAGTTACATAGGGACAGCAAGACACTATGGCTACACCTTC.

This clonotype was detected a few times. The CDR3: CSVDIGGNTEAFF. The CDR3 coding sequence is TGCAGCGTTGATATAGGGGGGAACACTGAAGCTTTCTTT. The gene calls are TRBV29-1 and TRBJ1-1; possible D gene TRBD1, 6 bases. V lost 3 bases and J lost 1, with 9 bases in between. The V gene's germline CDR1 is SQVTM and CDR2 ANQGSEA. CDR3 length: 13 amino acids.

The CDR3: CASSDRTPAGEKLFF. The DNA of the CDR3 is TGTGCCAGCAGCGACCGAACCCCAGCTGGGGAAAAACTGTTTTTT. This sequence joins TRBV7-9 and TRBJ1-4, with D unclear. Germline V lookup: CDR1 SEHNR, CDR2 FQNEAQ (reference sequence). The germline V and J ends were trimmed by 5 bases and 8 bases, with 18 bases remaining between them. This CDR3 region has 15 residues.

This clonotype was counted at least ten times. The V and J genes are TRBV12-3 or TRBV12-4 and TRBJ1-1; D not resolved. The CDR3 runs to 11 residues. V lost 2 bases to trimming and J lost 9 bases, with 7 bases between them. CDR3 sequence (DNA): TGTGCCAGCAGTTTAAATCAGCAAGCTTTCTTT. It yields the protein CASSLNQQAFF.

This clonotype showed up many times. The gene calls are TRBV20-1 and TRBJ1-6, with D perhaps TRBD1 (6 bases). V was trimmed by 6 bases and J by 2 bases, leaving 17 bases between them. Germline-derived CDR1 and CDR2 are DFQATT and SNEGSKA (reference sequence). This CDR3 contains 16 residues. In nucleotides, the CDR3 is TGCAGTGCAAAAGGACAGTCCGGGGCCTATAATTCACCCCTCCACTTT. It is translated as CSAKGQSGAYNSPLHF.

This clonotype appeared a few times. The CDR3 DNA reads as TGTGCCAGCAGCGCCTTCCCCTACAATGAGCAGTTCTTC. Translating gives CASSAFPYNEQFF. The rearrangement uses TRBV9 and TRBJ2-1; D gene uncertain. Germline lookup yields CDR1 SGDLS and CDR2 YYNGEE. The CDR3 length is 13 residues. V shed 3 bases and J shed 2 bases, with 6 bases lying between them. Combining the CDR3 with reference TRBV9 and TRBJ2-1 gives the whole variable domain DSGVTQTPKHLITATGQRVTLRCSPRSGDLSVYWYQQSLDQGLQFLIQYYNGEERAKGNILERFSAQQFPDLHSELNLSSLELGDSALYFCASSAFPYNEQFFGPGTRLTVL.

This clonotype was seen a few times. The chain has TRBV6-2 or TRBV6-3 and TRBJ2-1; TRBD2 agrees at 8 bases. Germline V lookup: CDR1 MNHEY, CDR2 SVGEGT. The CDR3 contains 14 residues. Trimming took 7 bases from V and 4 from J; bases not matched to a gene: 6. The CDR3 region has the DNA TGTGCCAGCAAGGTCGGGACTAGTTACAATGAGCAGTTCTTC. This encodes CASKVGTSYNEQFF.

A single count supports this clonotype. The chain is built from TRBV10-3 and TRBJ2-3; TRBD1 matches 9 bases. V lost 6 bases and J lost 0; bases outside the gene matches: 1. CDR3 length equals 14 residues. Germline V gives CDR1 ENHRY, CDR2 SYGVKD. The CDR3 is CAIRGQGSTDTQYF. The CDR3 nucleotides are TGTGCCATCAGAGGACAGGGGAGCACAGATACGCAGTATTTT.

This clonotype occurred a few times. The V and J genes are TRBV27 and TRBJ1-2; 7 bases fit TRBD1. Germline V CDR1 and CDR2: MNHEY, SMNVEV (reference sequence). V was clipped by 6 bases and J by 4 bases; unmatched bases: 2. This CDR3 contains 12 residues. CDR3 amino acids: CASRGGSYGYTF. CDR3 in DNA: TGTGCCAGCAGAGGGGGCAGCTATGGCTACACCTTC.